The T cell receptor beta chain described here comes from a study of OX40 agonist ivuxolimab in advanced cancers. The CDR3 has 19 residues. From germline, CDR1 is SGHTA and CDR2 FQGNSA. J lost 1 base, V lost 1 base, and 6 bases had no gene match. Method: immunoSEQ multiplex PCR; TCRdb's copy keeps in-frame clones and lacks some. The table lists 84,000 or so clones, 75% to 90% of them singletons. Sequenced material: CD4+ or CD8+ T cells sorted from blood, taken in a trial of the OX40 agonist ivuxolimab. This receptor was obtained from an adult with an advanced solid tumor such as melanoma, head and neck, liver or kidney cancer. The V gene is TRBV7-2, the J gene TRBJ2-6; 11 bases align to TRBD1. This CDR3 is CASSLEDRGLLSGANVLTF. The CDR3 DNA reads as TGTGCCAGCAGCTTAGAGGACAGGGGGCTACTGTCTGGGGCCAACGTCCTGACTTTC.